Listed below are T cell receptor beta chains from one sample, sequenced in a study of CD8+CD57+ T cells in acquired aplastic anemia. TCRdb analysed the reads with MiXCR anew, one entry per CDR3 protein. The sample yields about 160,000 distinct CDR3 sequences, approximately 40% seen once. Sequenced sample: sorted CD4+, CD8+, or CD8+CD57+ T cells (not recorded which) from PBMCs. These receptors originate from a human donor in good health. The conserved cysteine and the conserved F or W are not part of the CDR3 here. Each record gives: clone size, CDR3 length, V gene, CDR3 protein. Not all rows give a size; the values are once, few, many and, for expanded clones, a class.

size: many; length: 14; V: TRBV10-2; CDR3: ASSGVASGRLYEQY
size: -; length: 15; V: TRBV24-1; CDR3: ATSDSLAGGRTGELF
size: many; length: 13; V: TRBV7-3; CDR3: ASSPQRGNTGELF
size: -; length: 13; V: TRBV7-9; CDR3: ASSLGLCSNQPQH
size: -; length: 12; V: TRBV2; CDR3: ASRRGGGLYEQY
size: -; length: 12; V: TRBV19; CDR3: ASSRGQRYTEAF
size: once; length: 12; V: TRBV7-7; CDR3: ASSLEAGSGEQF
size: -; length: 11; V: TRBV2; CDR3: ASGTRTNTEAF
size: -; length: 13; V: TRBV2; CDR3: ASSVTGGRDSPLH
size: -; length: 12; V: TRBV29-1; CDR3: SVEDGAGGETQY
size: -; length: 13; V: TRBV14; CDR3: ASSRGGAGEWEQY
size: -; length: 12; V: TRBV24-1; CDR3: ATRESGTGMTQY
size: many; length: 18; V: TRBV9; CDR3: ASSVAPGLAGIPNTDTQY
size: few; length: 12; V: TRBV6-2/TRBV6-3; CDR3: ASRVQGPAGELF
size: -; length: 15; V: TRBV20-1; CDR3: SARGVGTSGSTDTQY
size: -; length: 13; V: TRBV11-3; CDR3: ASSPSGRLQETQY
size: -; length: 9; V: TRBV2; CDR3: ASSESHGYT
size: few; length: 13; V: TRBV11-2; CDR3: ASSPTGLNTGELF
size: many; length: 13; V: TRBV20-1; CDR3: SAILPLGGHTEAF
size: many; length: 12; V: TRBV12-3/TRBV12-4; CDR3: ASSADRGNQPQH
size: -; length: 11; V: TRBV20-1; CDR3: SARQTGSYEQY
size: many; length: 13; V: TRBV6-5; CDR3: ASSYSVGGQDEQF
size: -; length: 10; V: TRBV15; CDR3: ATSRGYTEAF